This TCR beta chain stems from a study of siplizumab effects on memory and regulatory T cells. Regarding the study as a whole: Phenotypic classification as naive or memory proved unattainable for roughly 80-96% of proliferating CD4+ or CD8+ clones.

On this clone itself: Antigen specificity is unknown. Other DNA sequences in this sample translate to the same CDR3.

The length of the CDR3 is 11 residues. CDR1 and CDR2 from the germline V gene are DFQATT and SNEGSKA (reference sequence). V lost 5 bases to trimming and J lost 5 bases, with 6 bases between them. Data came from immunoSEQ multiplex PCR; TCRdb stores just in-frame clones and leaves some out. This sample has about 120,000 clones; around 95% occur once, and the top ten carry about 0.16%. The chain has TRBV20-1 and TRBJ2-2, with D perhaps matching TRBD1 (5 bases). The specimen was non-Treg CD4+ T cells sorted from blood. The TCR was taken from a human donor in good health. For the CDR3, the DNA is TGCAGTGCTTCAGGGACCGGGGAGCTGTTTTTT. Protein product: CSASGTGELFF.